One and the same sample provided the 7 T cell receptor beta chains below, sequenced in a study of T cells expressing NK-cell markers. TCRdb re-called the 5' RACE reads and gives one entry per CDR3 protein, without DNA. The table lists 350,000 to 400,000 distinct CDR3 sequences. The sample comprised blood T cells: a sorted CD56 or NKG2C T cell subset, CD4+ or CD8+ T cells, or bulk PBMC T cells (not recorded which). The receptors here all came from a woman aged 45 to 65 in good health.

The chain recombines TRBV6-2 or TRBV6-3 with TRBJ2-3; checking the TCRdb D call of TRBD2 is not possible without DNA. CDR1 and CDR2 (germline): MNHEY, SVGEGT. The CDR3 sequence is 16 residues long. The CDR3 loop reads CASRQAGRFLTDTQYF.

V gene TRBV20-1 combines with J gene TRBJ2-1; the TRBD1 assignment by TCRdb is unverifiable without DNA. The CDR3 totals 14 residues. CDR1 and CDR2 from the germline V gene are DFQATT and SNEGSKA (reference sequence). The chain's CDR3 is CSASKYRAYNEQFF.

V usage is TRBV7-9 and J usage is TRBJ2-5; TCRdb indicates TRBD1, and absent DNA this call remains unverified. The CDR3 runs to 15 residues. The germline V gene encodes CDR1 SEHNR and CDR2 FQNEAQ (reference sequence). The CDR3 spells CASSSGTGGSETQYF.

The chain carries TRBV25-1 and TRBJ1-1; without DNA, the TCRdb call of TRBD1 cannot be checked. CDR3 length: 15 residues. From germline, CDR1 is MGHDK and CDR2 SYGVNS. This chain's CDR3 is CASSDWAPMNTEAFF.

This chain links TRBV2 with TRBJ2-7. Germline V gene data show CDR1 as SNHLY and CDR2 as FYNNEI. The CDR3 extends over 11 amino acids. The CDR3: CASGSLYEQYF.

The chain combines TRBV6-2 or TRBV6-3 with TRBJ2-2; lacking DNA, the TRBD2 call made by TCRdb goes unchecked. The CDR3 runs to 14 residues. Germline CDR1 is MNHEY and CDR2 is SVGEGT. This CDR3 reads CASGLAANTGELFF.

The V and J genes are TRBV5-1 and TRBJ2-5; the TCRdb call, TRBD2, lacks DNA for checking. This CDR3 has 16 amino acids. The germline V gene encodes CDR1 SGHRS and CDR2 YFSETQ. The CDR3 reads CASSFYRGGEQETQYF.